Following are 20 T cell receptor beta chains from one sample sequenced in a study of technical replicates of blood from several donors (dated by TCRdb to 2016 to 2017). Library preparation employed the immunoSEQ multiplex PCR assay. TCRdb took over this immuneACCESS table, retaining in-frame rearrangements with V and J assigned. Such tables are incomplete; in checked studies, under half of the missing clones stem from an unresolved V gene, and the remainder is unexplained. For this sample the table gives fewer than 85,000 clones, of which around 94% were detected only once. The ten biggest clones cover less than 0.3% of the sample. Sequences were obtained from T cells isolated from PBMCs. The receptors originated from a human donor in good health.

In its sample, this clone was seen a few times. This chain connects TRBV5-5 to TRBJ1-5; 7 bases are a match to TRBD1. Germline V CDR1 and CDR2: SGHKS, YYEKEE (reference sequence). Losses at the gene ends were 0 bases for V and 2 bases for J; bases not matched to a gene: 5. The CDR3 loop spans 16 amino acids. The CDR3 sequence is CASSLAYRGGNQPQHF. In DNA, the CDR3 is TGTGCCAGCAGCTTGGCCTACAGGGGTGGCAATCAGCCCCAGCATTTT.

This chain connects TRBV7-9 to TRBJ2-2; 7 nucleotides align to TRBD1. This CDR3 is 15 amino acids long. The germline V gene has CDR1 SEHNR and CDR2 FQNEAQ (reference sequence). Losses at the gene ends were 5 bases for V and 2 bases for J; bases not matched to a gene: 5. In nucleotides, the CDR3 is TGTGCCAGCAGCAGGGACAGACTAAACACCGGGGAGCTGTTTTTT. Amino acids: CASSRDRLNTGELFF.

CDR3 amino acids: CASSDGTGSRAFF. The CDR3 DNA follows: TGTGCCAGCAGTGATGGGACAGGGTCTAGGGCTTTCTTT. The rearrangement uses TRBV6-1 and TRBJ1-1; 9 positions match TRBD1. The trim removed 3 bases at V and 11 bases at J, leaving 7 bases unmatched. This CDR3 has 13 residues. Germline V gene data show CDR1 as MNHNS and CDR2 as SASEGT.

This clone showed up just a few times. The genes are TRBV14 and TRBJ1-1; D is undetermined. The ends were cut back, 10 bases at V and 4 bases at J, with 10 bases in the middle. CDR1 is SGHDN, CDR2 FVKESK, per germline. CDR3 length: 11 amino acids. CDR3 in amino acids: CATGSATEAFF. The CDR3 DNA is TGTGCCACCGGGTCCGCCACTGAAGCTTTCTTT.

V gene TRBV4-1 combines with J gene TRBJ2-1; TRBD2 matches at 12 bases. The CDR3 length is 15 residues. Unmatched junction bases numbered 3, after V lost 4 bases and J lost 5 bases. CDR1 MGHRA and CDR2 YSYEKL come from the germline V gene. CDR3 amino acids: CASSPTSGSNNEQFF. In nucleotides, the CDR3 is TGCGCCAGCAGCCCGACTAGCGGGAGCAACAATGAGCAGTTCTTC.

The V and J genes are TRBV6-1 and TRBJ1-2; D perhaps matches TRBD1 (5 bases). V gave up 2 bases and J gave up 2 bases, with 15 bases separating them. Germline V gene sequence: CDR1 MNHNS, CDR2 SASEGT. CDR3 length: 16 residues. In DNA, the CDR3 is TGTGCCAGCAGTGAAATAGTTGGGGCCTCCAACTATGGCTACACCTTC. Protein product: CASSEIVGASNYGYTF.

The chain carries TRBV5-1 and TRBJ2-7; weak D call: TRBD2 (6 bases). Trimming shortened V by 1 base and J by 3 bases, and 17 bases separated the two germline ends. The germline CDR1 and CDR2 sequences are SGHRS and YFSETQ. The CDR3 totals 16 residues. CDR3 residues: CASSLTGPGLRYEQYF. CDR3 nucleotide sequence: TGCGCCAGCAGCTTGACCGGACCGGGACTGCGCTACGAGCAGTACTTC.

The table lists this clone with a count of one. DNA for the CDR3: TGTGCCAGCAGCTTAGGCGGTACAGATACGCAGTATTTT. Its protein product is CASSLGGTDTQYF. The chain couples TRBV7-9 to TRBJ2-3; D uncertain. The ends were cut back, 1 base at V and 3 bases at J, with 5 bases in the middle. Germline V gene lookup returns CDR1 SEHNR and CDR2 FQNEAQ (reference sequence). This CDR3 spans 13 amino acids.

The rearrangement uses TRBV4-2 and TRBJ1-5; D gene ambiguous. Germline V gives CDR1 LGHNA, CDR2 YNFKEQ. The V end lost 0 bases, the J end lost 8 bases, and 11 bases lay between the germline ends. There are 14 residues in the CDR3. The CDR3 DNA sequence: TGTGCCAGCAGCCAAGATCTGGGAGGAAAGCCCCAGCATTTT. Translation: CASSQDLGGKPQHF.

The V call is TRBV28, the J call TRBJ2-5; D is unclear. CDR3 size: 14 residues. The germline V and J ends were trimmed by 3 bases and 1 base, with 9 bases remaining between them. Germline V lookup: CDR1 MDHEN, CDR2 SYDVKM. DNA for the CDR3: TGTGCCAGCAGTTTCGTTGACATCCAAGAGACCCAGTACTTC. It codes for CASSFVDIQETQYF.

This clone was seen only once. V and J are TRBV4-1 and TRBJ2-2; a weak D match, TRBD1 (6 bases). The length of the CDR3 is 14 residues. The V gene's germline CDR1 is MGHRA and CDR2 YSYEKL. With 3 bases removed from V and 5 bases from J, the gap between germline ends came to 10 bases. The CDR3 bases are TGCGCCAGCAGCCACCAGGGGAGAACCGGGGAGCTGTTTTTT. Its protein product is CASSHQGRTGELFF.

This chain joins TRBV19 and TRBJ2-5, with TRBD2 matching over 8 bases. The V gene end was trimmed by 0 bases and the J gene end by 4 bases; junction bases not matched to a gene: 4. The CDR3 covers 15 residues. In germline, CDR1 is LNHDA, CDR2 SQIVND (reference sequence). The CDR3 is CASSIDHLAGETQYF. The CDR3 DNA sequence: TGTGCCAGTAGTATAGATCACCTAGCGGGAGAGACCCAGTACTTC.

The chain recombines TRBV28 with TRBJ1-1, with unresolved D. The CDR3 consists of 12 residues. The germline gives CDR1 MDHEN, CDR2 SYDVKM. V lost 1 base and J 5 bases, leaving 5 bases between the germline ends. In DNA form, the CDR3 reads TGTGCCAGCAGTTTATTCGGGACTGAAGCTTTCTTT. The encoded protein is CASSLFGTEAFF.

The rearrangement joins TRBV15 to TRBJ1-6, with TRBD1 as a possible D gene (6 bases). The V end was cut by 1 base, the J end by 14 bases, with 15 bases between. Looked up from germline, CDR1 is LNHNV and CDR2 is YYDKDF (reference sequence). There are 14 residues in the CDR3. This CDR3 is CATSRVQGPLALHF. In DNA form, the CDR3 reads TGTGCCACCAGCAGAGTACAGGGTCCCCTAGCCCTCCACTTT.

The chain has TRBV11-2 and TRBJ1-1; D uncertain. Germline assignment: CDR1 SGHAT and CDR2 FQNNGV. Trimming pared 0 bases from V and 7 bases from J, leaving 9 bases between. The CDR3 has 13 residues. The CDR3 nucleotides are TGTGCCAGCAGCTTAGATCGGAGCCGTGAAGCTTTCTTT. It codes for CASSLDRSREAFF.

The CDR3 loop is CASSPGYSGNTIYF. Written as DNA, the CDR3 is TGTGCCAGCAGCCCCGGTTACTCTGGAAACACCATATATTTT. The rearrangement joins TRBV6-5 to TRBJ1-3; D is unresolved. CDR3 length: 14 amino acids. Looked up from germline, CDR1 is MNHEY and CDR2 is SVGAGI. Trimming removed 6 bases from V and 0 bases from J, with 9 bases in between.

The chain employs TRBV19 and TRBJ1-4; tentative D call: TRBD1 (6 bases). Trimming cost V 5 bases and J 4 bases, with 11 bases left between them. Germline CDR1 LNHDA, CDR2 SQIVND (reference sequence). CDR3 length: 14 residues. The CDR3 DNA is TGTGCCAGTAGTCCCCAGGGGCTTAATGAAAAACTGTTTTTT. Protein: CASSPQGLNEKLFF.

V and J are TRBV7-6 and TRBJ1-2, with unresolved D. With 2 bases removed from V and 6 bases from J, the gap between germline ends came to 19 bases. The CDR3 sequence is 16 residues long. The germline gives CDR1 SGHVS, CDR2 FNYEAQ. The CDR3 region is CASSLRVAADSNGYTF. The CDR3 DNA is TGTGCCAGCAGCTTACGGGTGGCGGCCGATTCGAATGGCTACACCTTC.

The V gene is TRBV28, the J gene TRBJ2-1, with 8 nucleotides matching TRBD2. V gave up 5 bases and J gave up 4 bases; unmatched junction bases: 10. The CDR3 has 16 residues. CDR1 is MDHEN and CDR2 is SYDVKM in the germline V gene. The CDR3 loop reads CASSPSGTRGYNEQFF. The CDR3, as DNA: TGTGCCAGCAGTCCTTCCGGGACTAGAGGTTACAATGAGCAGTTCTTC.

The chain is built from TRBV4-1 and TRBJ2-1; possibly TRBD1 for D (5 bases). Germline V CDR1 and CDR2: MGHRA, YSYEKL. V was shortened by 0 bases and J by 12 bases, with 9 bases between the two germline ends. This CDR3 has 12 residues. The CDR3 loop reads CASSQDLTGQFF. The CDR3 DNA follows: TGCGCCAGCAGCCAAGATCTCACAGGGCAGTTCTTC.